This TCR beta chain stems from a study of cytomegalovirus exposure and HLA in healthy donors. This clone has a handful of counts. This cohort consisted of healthy bone marrow donors. The primer mix had 60 Vbeta and 13 Jbeta primers. Repertoires were generated with immunoSEQ multiplex PCR, while TCRdb's copy carries only in-frame clones and drops some. This sample has some 130,000 clones, with approximately 61% found just once. Sequenced input: PBMCs. This clonotype was obtained from a human donor in good health.

DNA for the CDR3: TGTGCCAGCAGCACACAGGGGGAGCTGTTTTTT. This sequence encodes CASSTQGELFF. The V call is TRBV7-9, the J call TRBJ2-2; no clear D. The CDR3 contains 11 residues. Trimming left V 5 bases short and J 8 bases short, with 6 bases between. Germline CDR1 SEHNR, CDR2 FQNEAQ (reference sequence).